Presented here are 17 T cell receptor beta chains from one specimen sequenced in a study of blood T cells in healthy people across ages (dated by TCRdb to 2014 to 2015). The library was generated by 5' RACE. Sequenced on an Illumina HiSeq 2500. A second PCR of about 6 to 11 cycles was performed with a sample-barcoded 5' primer and a J-beta primer mix. Using fastp trimming at Q25 and MiXCR clonotype assembly, TCRdb reanalyzed the public sequencing data and kept in-frame beta chains. Every CDR3 protein is listed once, alongside the most common genes and DNA of its rows. The sample table holds about 640,000 distinct CDR3 sequences, of which roughly 58% were seen once. The top ten constitute 30% to 40% of the sample. The sample taken for sequencing was blood. Receptor source: a man aged 55 to 70 in good health.

About this clonotype itself: The germline gene is not matched at one end of the junction; a read error may be the cause. This rearrangement joins TRBV20-1 to TRBJ1-5; D is unresolved. The V gene's germline CDR1 is DFQATT and CDR2 SNEGSKA (reference sequence). The CDR3 length is 14 residues. CDR3 in amino acids: CSAISPRGNHPQHF. In DNA form, the CDR3 reads TGCAGTGCTATCAGCCCCCGGGGAAATCATCCCCAGCATTTT.

Remarks on this clonotype: Germline and junction disagree at one end, which may indicate a read error. The genes are TRBV28 and TRBJ2-7; D is ambiguous. The CDR3 extends over 15 amino acids. CDR1 is MDHEN, CDR2 SYDVKM, per germline. CDR3 sequence reads: CASTAPFGHHYEQYF. In nucleotides, the CDR3 is TGTGCCAGCACCGCGCCCTTCGGGCACCACTACGAGCAGTATTTC. The variable domain in full, with the rest retrieved from reference TRBV28 and TRBJ2-7, is DVKVTQSSRYLVKRTGEKVFLECVQDMDHENMFWYRQDPGLGLRLIYFSYDVKMKEKGDIPEGYSVSREKKERFSLILESASTNQTSMYLCASTAPFGHHYEQYFGPGTRLTVT.

This rearrangement joins TRBV20-1 to TRBJ1-1; 8 bases are shared with TRBD1. Per the germline V gene, CDR1 is DFQATT and CDR2 is SNEGSKA (reference sequence). This CDR3 is 14 amino acids long. V dropped 1 base and J dropped 2; count of bases not matched to a gene: 3. CDR3 DNA: TGCAGTGCTAGAGGGGGACAGGCCAACACTGAAGCTTTCTTT. Protein sequence: CSARGGQANTEAFF.

The rearrangement links TRBV5-1 to TRBJ1-2; D gene unclear. V shed 1 base and J shed 4 bases, with 11 bases lying between them. The CDR3 has 14 amino acids. Per the germline V gene, CDR1 is SGHRS and CDR2 is YFSETQ. CDR3 in DNA: TGCGCCAGCAGCTTGAGCAGCTTGGGCTATGGCTACACCTTC. The encoded protein is CASSLSSLGYGYTF.

The chain combines TRBV5-6 with TRBJ2-7; 8 bases are a match to TRBD1. Germline-derived CDR1 and CDR2 are SGHDT and YYEEEE. The V segment lost 4 bases and the J segment 3 bases; nucleotides outside the gene matches: 6. The CDR3 has 14 amino acids. CDR3: CASSPTGDGYEQYF. The CDR3 nucleotides read TGTGCCAGCAGCCCGACAGGGGATGGCTACGAGCAGTACTTC.

The chain couples TRBV27 to TRBJ2-3, with D possibly matching TRBD2 (5 bases). The CDR3 is 13 amino acids. V was cut by 3 bases and J by 11 bases, with 15 bases left in between. Germline CDR1 reads MNHEY; CDR2 reads SMNVEV (reference sequence). The CDR3 bases are TGTGCCAGCAGTTTGGGGAGACGGGATGGGCAGTATTTT. Its protein product is CASSLGRRDGQYF.

This clonotype was detected only a few times. The chain recombines TRBV9 with TRBJ1-2, with D unresolved. V was pared by 3 bases and J by 4 bases, with 7 bases between. This CDR3 is 12 amino acids long. The germline gives CDR1 SGDLS, CDR2 YYNGEE. CDR3 residues: CASSAEGYGYTF. In DNA form, the CDR3 reads TGTGCCAGCAGCGCCGAGGGCTATGGCTACACCTTC.

This CDR3 reads CASSLAATNFGDTQYF. The CDR3 region has the DNA TGCGCCAGCAGCTTGGCGGCGACCAACTTCGGAGATACGCAGTATTTT. The chain carries TRBV5-1 and TRBJ2-3; D gene unclear. The CDR3 has 16 amino acids. V was shortened by 0 bases and J by 5 bases, with 16 bases between the two germline ends. Per germline, CDR1 SGHRS and CDR2 YFSETQ. The full variable domain, completed using reference TRBV5-1 and TRBJ2-3, is KAGVTQTPRYLIKTRGQQVTLSCSPISGHRSVSWYQQTPGQGLQFLFEYFSETQRNKGNFPGRFSGRQFSNSRSEMNVSTLELGDSALYLCASSLAATNFGDTQYFGPGTRLTVL.

The chain employs TRBV3-1 and TRBJ2-4; D not resolved. Near its end, the DNA agrees better with TRBJ2-7, so the J call may be wrong. Germline V gene data show CDR1 as LGHDT and CDR2 as YNNKEL (reference sequence). CDR3 length equals 12 residues. Here the CDR3 reads CASSLYLYEQYF. As DNA, the CDR3 is TGTGCCAGCAGCCTGTACTTGTACGAGCAGTACTTC.

The chain is built from TRBV5-1 and TRBJ2-7; 8 nucleotides align to TRBD2. J lost 3 bases, V lost 4 bases, and 12 bases had no gene match. CDR3 length: 16 residues. CDR1 is SGHRS and CDR2 is YFSETQ in the germline V gene. CDR3: CASSPIRGLAHYEQYF. The CDR3 DNA reads TGCGCCAGCAGCCCCATTCGAGGACTAGCACACTACGAGCAGTACTTC.

The CDR3 DNA is TGCGCCAGCAGCCCGGGGACAGGCGGCTCCTACAATGAGCAGTACTTC. It yields the protein CASSPGTGGSYNEQYF. This chain connects TRBV5-1 to TRBJ2-5, with 8 bases matching TRBD1. Per the germline V gene, CDR1 is SGHRS and CDR2 is YFSETQ. The CDR3 totals 16 residues. V was pared by 4 bases and J by 11 bases, with 19 bases of the junction left unmatched.

This rearrangement joins TRBV4-1 to TRBJ1-4; 7 bases are a match to TRBD1. Germline CDR1 is MGHRA and CDR2 is YSYEKL. The trim removed 4 bases at V and 0 bases at J, leaving 8 bases unmatched. CDR3 length: 17 amino acids. The CDR3 sequence: CASSRQEGAATNEKLFF. The CDR3 DNA reads TGCGCCAGCAGCCGTCAAGAGGGGGCCGCAACTAATGAAAAACTGTTTTTT.

The CDR3 bases are TGTGCCAGCACCCCCCCAGGGCATGGCTACACCTTC. This encodes CASTPPGHGYTF. V usage is TRBV11-2 and J usage is TRBJ1-2; TRBD1 is a possible D gene (5 bases). The length of the CDR3 is 12 residues. The germline V and J ends were trimmed by 7 bases and 6 bases, with 12 bases remaining between them. Germline values: CDR1 SGHAT, CDR2 FQNNGV.

This clonotype was counted once. The DNA of the CDR3 is TGTGCCAGCAGCTTATACGATCTATTACAGGGGGCCTACAATGAGCAGTTCTTC. It translates to CASSLYDLLQGAYNEQFF. V gene TRBV13 combines with J gene TRBJ2-1; 8 bases are shared with TRBD1. CDR3 size: 18 residues. The V gene's germline CDR1 is PRHDT and CDR2 FYEKMQ (reference sequence). V trimming: 2 bases; J trimming: 2 bases; junction bases outside the gene matches: 11.

V usage is TRBV12-3 or TRBV12-4 and J usage is TRBJ1-6; D might be TRBD1 (6 bases). The CDR3 has 14 residues. Trimming took 6 bases from V and 10 from J, leaving 16 bases between them. The CDR3 loop reads CASSPKRGRSPLHF. As DNA, the CDR3 is TGTGCCAGCAGCCCTAAACGGGGGCGATCACCCCTCCACTTT.

This rearrangement joins TRBV24-1 to TRBJ2-7, with 7 positions matching TRBD1. The CDR3 extends over 18 amino acids. With 0 bases clipped from V and 0 bases from J, the junction kept 10 bases outside the gene matches. Germline V gene sequence: CDR1 KGHDR, CDR2 SFDVKD. In nucleotides, the CDR3 is TGTGCCACCAGTGATTTGTTTCCCGACAGGGCCAGCTCCTACGAGCAGTACTTC. This sequence encodes CATSDLFPDRASSYEQYF.

The chain has TRBV20-1 and TRBJ2-5; the match to TRBD2 covers 7 bases. The junction had 8 bases not matched to a gene; V was cut back by 5 bases and J by 5 bases. The CDR3 consists of 13 residues. CDR1 and CDR2 from the germline V gene are DFQATT and SNEGSKA (reference sequence). CDR3: CSARGRGWETQYF. Written as DNA, the CDR3 is TGCAGTGCTCGAGGGAGGGGCTGGGAGACCCAGTACTTC.